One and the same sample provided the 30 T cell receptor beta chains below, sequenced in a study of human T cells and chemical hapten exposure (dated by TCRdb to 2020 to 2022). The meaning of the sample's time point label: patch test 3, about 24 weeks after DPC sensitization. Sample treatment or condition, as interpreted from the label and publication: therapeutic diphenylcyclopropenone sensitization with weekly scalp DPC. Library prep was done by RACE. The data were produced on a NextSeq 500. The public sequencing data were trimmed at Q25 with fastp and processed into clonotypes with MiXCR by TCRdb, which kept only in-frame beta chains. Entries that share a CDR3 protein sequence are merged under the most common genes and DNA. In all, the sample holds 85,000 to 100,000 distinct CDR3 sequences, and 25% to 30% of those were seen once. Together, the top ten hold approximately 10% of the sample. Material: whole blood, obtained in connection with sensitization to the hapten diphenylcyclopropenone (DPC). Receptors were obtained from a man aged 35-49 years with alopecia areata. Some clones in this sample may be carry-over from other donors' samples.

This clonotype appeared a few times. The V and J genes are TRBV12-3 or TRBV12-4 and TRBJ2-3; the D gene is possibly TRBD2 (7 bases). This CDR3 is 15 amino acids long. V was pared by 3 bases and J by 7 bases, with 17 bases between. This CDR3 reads CASSFPSGRGNTQYF. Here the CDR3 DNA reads TGTGCCAGCAGTTTTCCTTCAGGGAGGGGGAATACGCAGTATTTT.

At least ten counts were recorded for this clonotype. The CDR3 nucleotides read TGCAGTGCTAGAGGTCAGCGGGAGGGCCCTGATACGCAGTATTTT. Translation gives CSARGQREGPDTQYF. The V gene is TRBV20-1, the J gene TRBJ2-3, with 10 bases fitting TRBD2. This CDR3 has 15 amino acids. J lost 6 bases, V lost 1 base, and 7 bases had no gene match. Germline V gives CDR1 DFQATT, CDR2 SNEGSKA (reference sequence).

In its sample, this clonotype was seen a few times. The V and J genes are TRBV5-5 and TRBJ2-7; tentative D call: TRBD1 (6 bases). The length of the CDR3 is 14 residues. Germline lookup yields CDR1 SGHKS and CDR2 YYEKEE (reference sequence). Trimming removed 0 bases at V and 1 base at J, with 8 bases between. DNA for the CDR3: TGTGCCAGCAGCTTGGGGGGGACATCCTACGAGCAGTACTTC. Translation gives CASSLGGTSYEQYF.

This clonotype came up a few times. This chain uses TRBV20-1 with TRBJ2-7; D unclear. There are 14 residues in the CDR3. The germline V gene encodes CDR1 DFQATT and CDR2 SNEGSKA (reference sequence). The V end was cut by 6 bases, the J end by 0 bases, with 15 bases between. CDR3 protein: CSAEDGRYSYEQYF. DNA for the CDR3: TGCAGTGCCGAAGATGGCAGGTACTCCTACGAGCAGTACTTC.

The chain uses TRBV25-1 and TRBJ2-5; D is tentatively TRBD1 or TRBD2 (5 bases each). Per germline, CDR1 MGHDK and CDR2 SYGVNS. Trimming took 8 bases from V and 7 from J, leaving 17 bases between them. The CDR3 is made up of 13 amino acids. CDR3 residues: CASRDGAKPTQYF. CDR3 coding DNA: TGTGCCAGCCGGGACGGCGCCAAGCCGACCCAGTACTTC.

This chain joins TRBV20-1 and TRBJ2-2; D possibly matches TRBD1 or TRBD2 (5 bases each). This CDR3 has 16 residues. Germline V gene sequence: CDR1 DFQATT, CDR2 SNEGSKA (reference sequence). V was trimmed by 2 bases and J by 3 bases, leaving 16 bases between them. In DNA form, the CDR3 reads TGCAGTGCTAGATTACCGGGACCCGTCTACACCGGGGAGCTGTTTTTT. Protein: CSARLPGPVYTGELFF.

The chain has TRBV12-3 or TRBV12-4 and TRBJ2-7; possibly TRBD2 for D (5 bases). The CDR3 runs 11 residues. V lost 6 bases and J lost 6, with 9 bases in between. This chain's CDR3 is CASSPGVEQYF. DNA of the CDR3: TGTGCCAGCAGCCCCGGGGTCGAGCAGTACTTC.

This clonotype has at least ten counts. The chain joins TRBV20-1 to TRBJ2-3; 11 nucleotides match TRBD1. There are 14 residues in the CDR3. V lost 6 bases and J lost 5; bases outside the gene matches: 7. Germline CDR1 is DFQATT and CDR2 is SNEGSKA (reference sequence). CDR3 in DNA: TGCAGTGCCCCGGACAGGGGGCGTGGAGATACGCAGTATTTT. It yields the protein CSAPDRGRGDTQYF.

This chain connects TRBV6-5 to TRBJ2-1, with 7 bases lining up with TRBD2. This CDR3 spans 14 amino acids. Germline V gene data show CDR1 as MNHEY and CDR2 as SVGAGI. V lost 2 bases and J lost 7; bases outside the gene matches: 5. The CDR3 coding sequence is TGTGCCAGCAGTTACAAAAGGACTAGGAATGAGCAGTTCTTC. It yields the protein CASSYKRTRNEQFF.

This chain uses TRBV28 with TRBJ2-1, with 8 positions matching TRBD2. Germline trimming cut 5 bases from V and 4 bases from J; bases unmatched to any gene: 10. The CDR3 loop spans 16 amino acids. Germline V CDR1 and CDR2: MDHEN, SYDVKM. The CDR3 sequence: CASSTPGGSKYNEQFF. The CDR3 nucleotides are TGTGCCAGCAGTACACCGGGAGGGTCAAAATACAATGAGCAGTTCTTC.

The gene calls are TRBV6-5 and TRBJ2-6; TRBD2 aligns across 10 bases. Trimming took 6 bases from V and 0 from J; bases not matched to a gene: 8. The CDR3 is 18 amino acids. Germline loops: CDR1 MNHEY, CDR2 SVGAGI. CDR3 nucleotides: TGTGCCAGCAGGGGACTAGCGACCTTTCCCTCTGGGGCCAACGTCCTGACTTTC. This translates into CASRGLATFPSGANVLTF.

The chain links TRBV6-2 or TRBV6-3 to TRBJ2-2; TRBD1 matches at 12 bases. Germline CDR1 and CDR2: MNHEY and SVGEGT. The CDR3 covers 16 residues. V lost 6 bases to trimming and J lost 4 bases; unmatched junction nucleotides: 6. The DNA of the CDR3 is TGTGCCAGCAGGATCGGGACAGGGGGCCCCACCGGGGAGCTGTTTTTT. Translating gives CASRIGTGGPTGELFF.

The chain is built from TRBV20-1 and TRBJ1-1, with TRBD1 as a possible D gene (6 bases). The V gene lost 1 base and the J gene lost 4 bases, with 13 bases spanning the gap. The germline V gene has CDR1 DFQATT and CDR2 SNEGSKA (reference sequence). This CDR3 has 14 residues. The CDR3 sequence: CSARGGRGFTEAFF. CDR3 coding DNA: TGCAGTGCTAGAGGGGGCAGGGGTTTCACTGAAGCTTTCTTT.

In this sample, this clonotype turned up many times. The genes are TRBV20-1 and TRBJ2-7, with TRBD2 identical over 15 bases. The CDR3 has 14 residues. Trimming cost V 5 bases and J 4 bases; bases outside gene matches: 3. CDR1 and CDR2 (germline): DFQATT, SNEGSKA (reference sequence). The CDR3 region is CSAGLAGGKYEQYF. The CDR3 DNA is TGCAGTGCTGGACTAGCGGGAGGGAAATACGAGCAGTACTTC.

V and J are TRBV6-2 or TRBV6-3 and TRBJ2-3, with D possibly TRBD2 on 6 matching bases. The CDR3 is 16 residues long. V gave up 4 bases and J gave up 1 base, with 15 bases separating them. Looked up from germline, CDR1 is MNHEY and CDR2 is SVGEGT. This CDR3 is CASSFIGTFGTDTQYF. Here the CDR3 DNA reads TGTGCCAGCAGTTTCATCGGGACTTTCGGCACAGATACGCAGTATTTT.

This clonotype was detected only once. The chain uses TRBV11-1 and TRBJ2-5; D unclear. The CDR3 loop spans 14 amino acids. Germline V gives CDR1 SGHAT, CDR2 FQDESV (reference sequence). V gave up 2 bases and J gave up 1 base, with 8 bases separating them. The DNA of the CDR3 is TGTGCCAGCAGCTTATGGGTAGGCCAAGAGACCCAGTACTTC. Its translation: CASSLWVGQETQYF.

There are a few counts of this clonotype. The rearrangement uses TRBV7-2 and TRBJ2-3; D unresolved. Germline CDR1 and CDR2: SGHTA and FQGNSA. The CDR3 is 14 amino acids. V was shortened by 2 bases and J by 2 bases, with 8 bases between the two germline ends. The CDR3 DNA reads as TGTGCCAGCAGCTTACTTCGCCCCACAGATACGCAGTATTTT. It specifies CASSLLRPTDTQYF.

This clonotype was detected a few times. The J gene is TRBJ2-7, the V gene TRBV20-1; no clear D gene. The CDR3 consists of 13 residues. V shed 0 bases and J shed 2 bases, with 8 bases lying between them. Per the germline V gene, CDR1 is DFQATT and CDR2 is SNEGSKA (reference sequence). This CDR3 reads CSARETDTYEQYF. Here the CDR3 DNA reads TGCAGTGCTAGAGAGACGGATACCTACGAGCAGTACTTC.

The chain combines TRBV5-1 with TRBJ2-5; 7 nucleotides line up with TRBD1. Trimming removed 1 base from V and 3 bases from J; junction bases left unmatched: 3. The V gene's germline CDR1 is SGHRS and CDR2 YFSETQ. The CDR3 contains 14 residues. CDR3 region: CASSLHGQEETQYF. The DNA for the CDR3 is TGCGCCAGCAGCTTGCATGGACAGGAAGAGACCCAGTACTTC. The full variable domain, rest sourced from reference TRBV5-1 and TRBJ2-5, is KAGVTQTPRYLIKTRGQQVTLSCSPISGHRSVSWYQQTPGQGLQFLFEYFSETQRNKGNFPGRFSGRQFSNSRSEMNVSTLELGDSALYLCASSLHGQEETQYFGPGTRLLVL.

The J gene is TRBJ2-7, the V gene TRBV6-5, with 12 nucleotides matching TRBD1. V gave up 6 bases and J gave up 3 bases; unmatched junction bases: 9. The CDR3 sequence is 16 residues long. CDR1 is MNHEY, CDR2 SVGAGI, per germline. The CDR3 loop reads CASRVTGTGGGYEQYF. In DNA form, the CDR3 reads TGTGCCAGCAGGGTCACAGGGACAGGGGGCGGCTACGAGCAGTACTTC.

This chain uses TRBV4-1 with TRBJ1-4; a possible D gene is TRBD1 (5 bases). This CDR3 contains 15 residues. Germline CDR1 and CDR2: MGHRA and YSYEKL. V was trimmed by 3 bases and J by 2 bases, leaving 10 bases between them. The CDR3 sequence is CASSHTGLTNEKLFF. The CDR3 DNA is TGCGCCAGCAGCCATACGGGGCTCACTAATGAAAAACTGTTTTTT.

As DNA, the CDR3 is TGTGCCAGCGGAGGAGGGCCCAGAGACGATCAGCCCCAGCATTTT. It yields the protein CASGGGPRDDQPQHF. This chain connects TRBV6-1 to TRBJ1-5, with unresolved D. Trimming stripped 8 bases from V and 5 bases from J, with 19 bases between. Germline CDR1 MNHNS, CDR2 SASEGT. The CDR3 consists of 15 residues.

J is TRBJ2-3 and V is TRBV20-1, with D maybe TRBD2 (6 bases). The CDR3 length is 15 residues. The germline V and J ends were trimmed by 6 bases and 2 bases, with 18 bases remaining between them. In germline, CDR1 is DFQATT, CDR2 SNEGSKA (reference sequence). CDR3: CSAIGVAAYTDTQYF. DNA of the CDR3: TGCAGTGCGATAGGGGTAGCGGCGTACACAGATACGCAGTATTTT.

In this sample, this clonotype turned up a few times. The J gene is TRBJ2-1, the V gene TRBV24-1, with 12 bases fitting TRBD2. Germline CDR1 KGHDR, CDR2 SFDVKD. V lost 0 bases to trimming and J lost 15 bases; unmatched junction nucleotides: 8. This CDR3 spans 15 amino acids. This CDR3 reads CATSDLRGLAGFWFF. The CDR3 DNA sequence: TGTGCCACCAGTGATTTGCGAGGACTAGCGGGATTTTGGTTCTTC.

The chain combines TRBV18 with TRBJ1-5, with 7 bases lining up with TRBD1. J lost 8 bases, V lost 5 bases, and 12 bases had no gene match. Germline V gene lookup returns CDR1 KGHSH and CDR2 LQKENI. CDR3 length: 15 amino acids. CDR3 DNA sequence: TGTGCCAGCTCATCAGCACCGACAGGGACAGAGCCCCAGCATTTT. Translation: CASSSAPTGTEPQHF.

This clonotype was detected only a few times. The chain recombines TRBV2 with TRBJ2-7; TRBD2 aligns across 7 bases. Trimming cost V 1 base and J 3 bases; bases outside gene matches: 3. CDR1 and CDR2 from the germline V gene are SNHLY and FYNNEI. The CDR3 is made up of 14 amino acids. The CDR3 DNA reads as TGTGCCAGCAGTGAAGACGCGGGAGTCTACGAGCAGTACTTC. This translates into CASSEDAGVYEQYF.

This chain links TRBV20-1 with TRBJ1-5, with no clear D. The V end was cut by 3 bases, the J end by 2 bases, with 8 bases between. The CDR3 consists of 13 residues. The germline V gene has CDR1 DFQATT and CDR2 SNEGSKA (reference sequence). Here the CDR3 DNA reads TGCAGTGCTAGTAGGGCGGGCAATCAGCCCCAGCATTTT. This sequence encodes CSASRAGNQPQHF.

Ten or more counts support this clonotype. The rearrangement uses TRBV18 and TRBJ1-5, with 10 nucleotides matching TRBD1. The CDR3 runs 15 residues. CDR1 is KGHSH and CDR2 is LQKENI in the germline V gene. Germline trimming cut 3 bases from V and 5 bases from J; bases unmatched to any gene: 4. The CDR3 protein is CASSPGTGDYQPQHF. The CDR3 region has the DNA TGTGCCAGCTCACCGGGGACAGGGGATTATCAGCCCCAGCATTTT.

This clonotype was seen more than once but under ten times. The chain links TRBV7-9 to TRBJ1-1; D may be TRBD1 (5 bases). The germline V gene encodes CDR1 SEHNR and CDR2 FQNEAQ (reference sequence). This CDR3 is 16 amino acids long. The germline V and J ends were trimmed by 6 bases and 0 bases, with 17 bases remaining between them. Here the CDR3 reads CASRIGRAIMNTEAFF. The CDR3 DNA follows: TGTGCCAGCAGGATCGGCAGGGCAATTATGAACACTGAAGCTTTCTTT. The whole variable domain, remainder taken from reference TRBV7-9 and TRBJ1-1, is DTGVSQNPRHKITKRGQNVTFRCDPISEHNRLYWYRQTLGQGPEFLTYFQNEAQLEKSRLLSDRFSAERPKGSFSTLEIQRTEQGDSAMYLCASRIGRAIMNTEAFFGQGTRLTVV.

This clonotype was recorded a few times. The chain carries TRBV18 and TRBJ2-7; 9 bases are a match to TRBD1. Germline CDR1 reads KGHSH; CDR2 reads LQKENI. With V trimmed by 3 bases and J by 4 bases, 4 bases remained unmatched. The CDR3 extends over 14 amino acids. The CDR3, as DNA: TGTGCCAGCTCACCTCAACAGGGGGCATACGAGCAGTACTTC. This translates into CASSPQQGAYEQYF.